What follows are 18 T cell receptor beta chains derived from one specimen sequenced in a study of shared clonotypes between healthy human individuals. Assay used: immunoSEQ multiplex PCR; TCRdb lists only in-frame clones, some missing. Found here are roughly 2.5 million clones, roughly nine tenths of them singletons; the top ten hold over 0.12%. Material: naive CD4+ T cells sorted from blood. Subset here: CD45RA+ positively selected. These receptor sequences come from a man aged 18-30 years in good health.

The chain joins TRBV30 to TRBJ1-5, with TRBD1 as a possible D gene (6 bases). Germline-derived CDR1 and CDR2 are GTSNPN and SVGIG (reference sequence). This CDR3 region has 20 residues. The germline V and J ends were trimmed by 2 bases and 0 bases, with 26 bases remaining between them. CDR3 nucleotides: TGTGCCTGGAGTCCCCCCCCAAAGACAGGATGGGGATATAGCAATCAGCCCCAGCATTTT. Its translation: CAWSPPPKTGWGYSNQPQHF.

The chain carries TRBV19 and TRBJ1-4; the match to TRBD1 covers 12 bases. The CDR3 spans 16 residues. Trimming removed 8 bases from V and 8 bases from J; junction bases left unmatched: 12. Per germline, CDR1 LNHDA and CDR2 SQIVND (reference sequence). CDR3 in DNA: TGTGCCAGTCAAAGGGGGGACAGGGGGCTATCCGAAAAACTGTTTTTT. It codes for CASQRGDRGLSEKLFF.

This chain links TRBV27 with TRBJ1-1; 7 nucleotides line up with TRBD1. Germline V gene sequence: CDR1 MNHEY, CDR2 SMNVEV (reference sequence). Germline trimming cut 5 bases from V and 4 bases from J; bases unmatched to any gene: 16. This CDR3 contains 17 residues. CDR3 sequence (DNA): TGTGCCAGCAGTCCCACACAGGGGAGATCTTTGGTCACTGAAGCTTTCTTT. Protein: CASSPTQGRSLVTEAFF.

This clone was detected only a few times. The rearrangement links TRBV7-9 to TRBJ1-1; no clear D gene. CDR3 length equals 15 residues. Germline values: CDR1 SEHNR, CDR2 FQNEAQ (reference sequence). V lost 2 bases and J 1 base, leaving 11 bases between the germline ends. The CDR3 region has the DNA TGTGCCAGCAGCTTAATTAGGCACAAGAACACTGAAGCTTTCTTT. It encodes CASSLIRHKNTEAFF.

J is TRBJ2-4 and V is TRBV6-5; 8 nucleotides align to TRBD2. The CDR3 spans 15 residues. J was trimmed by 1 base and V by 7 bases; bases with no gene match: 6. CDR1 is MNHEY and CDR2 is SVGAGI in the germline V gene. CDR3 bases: TGTGCCAGCACCCGGGGGGGTTCCGCCAAAAACATTCAGTACTTC. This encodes CASTRGGSAKNIQYF.

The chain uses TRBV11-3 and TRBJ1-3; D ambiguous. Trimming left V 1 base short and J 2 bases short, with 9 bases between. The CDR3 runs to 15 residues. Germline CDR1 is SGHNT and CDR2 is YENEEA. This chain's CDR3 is CASSLGSTPGNTIYF. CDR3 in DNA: TGTGCCAGCAGCTTAGGGTCGACGCCTGGAAACACCATATATTTT.

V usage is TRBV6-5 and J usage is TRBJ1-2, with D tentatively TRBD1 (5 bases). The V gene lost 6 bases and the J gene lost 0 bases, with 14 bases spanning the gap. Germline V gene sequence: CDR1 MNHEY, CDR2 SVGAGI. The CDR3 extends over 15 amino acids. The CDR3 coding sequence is TGTGCCAGCAGCGAGGGGAGGGTGTCTAACTATGGCTACACCTTC. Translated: CASSEGRVSNYGYTF.

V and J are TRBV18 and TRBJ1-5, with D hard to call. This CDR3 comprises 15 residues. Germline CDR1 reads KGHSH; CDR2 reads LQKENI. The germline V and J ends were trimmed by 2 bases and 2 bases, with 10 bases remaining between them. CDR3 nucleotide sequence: TGTGCCAGCTCACCAATGGGAGGCGGCAATCAGCCCCAGCATTTT. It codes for CASSPMGGGNQPQHF.

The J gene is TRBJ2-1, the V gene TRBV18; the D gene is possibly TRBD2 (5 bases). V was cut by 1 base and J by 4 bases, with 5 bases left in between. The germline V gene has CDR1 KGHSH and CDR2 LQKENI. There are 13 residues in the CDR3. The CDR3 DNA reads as TGTGCCAGCTCACCACGGGAGTACAATGAGCAGTTCTTC. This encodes CASSPREYNEQFF.

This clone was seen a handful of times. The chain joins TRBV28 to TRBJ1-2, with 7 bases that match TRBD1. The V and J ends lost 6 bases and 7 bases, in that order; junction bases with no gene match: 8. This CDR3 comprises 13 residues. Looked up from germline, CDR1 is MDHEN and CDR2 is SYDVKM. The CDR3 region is CASSPQGQGGYTF. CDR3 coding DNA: TGTGCCAGCAGCCCACAGGGGCAAGGTGGCTACACCTTC.

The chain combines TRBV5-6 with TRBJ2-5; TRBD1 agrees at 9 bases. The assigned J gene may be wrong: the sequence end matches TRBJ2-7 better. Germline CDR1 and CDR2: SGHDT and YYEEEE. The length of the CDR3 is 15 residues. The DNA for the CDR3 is TGTGCCAGCAGCCGGGGACAGGGTATACTCGACGAGCAGTACTTC. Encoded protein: CASSRGQGILDEQYF.

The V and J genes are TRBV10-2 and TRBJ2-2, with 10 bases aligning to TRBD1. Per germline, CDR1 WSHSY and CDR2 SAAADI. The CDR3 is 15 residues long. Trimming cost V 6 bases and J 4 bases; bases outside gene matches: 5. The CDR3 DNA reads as TGCGCCAGCAGAGGCGGGACAGGGGCCACCGGGGAGCTGTTTTTT. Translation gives CASRGGTGATGELFF.

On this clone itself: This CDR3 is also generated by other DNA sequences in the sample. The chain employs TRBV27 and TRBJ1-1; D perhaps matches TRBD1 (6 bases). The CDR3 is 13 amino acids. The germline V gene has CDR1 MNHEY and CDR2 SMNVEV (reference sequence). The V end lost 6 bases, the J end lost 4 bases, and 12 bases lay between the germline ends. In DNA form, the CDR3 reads TGTGCCAGCAGGTTACAAGGGGGCACTGAAGCTTTCTTT. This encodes CASRLQGGTEAFF.

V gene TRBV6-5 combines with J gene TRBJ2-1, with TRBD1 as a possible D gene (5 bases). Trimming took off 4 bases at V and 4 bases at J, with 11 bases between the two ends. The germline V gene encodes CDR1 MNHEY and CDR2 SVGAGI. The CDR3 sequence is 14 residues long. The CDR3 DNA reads TGTGCCAGCAGTTGGGGCCCCGAGTACAATGAGCAGTTCTTC. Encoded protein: CASSWGPEYNEQFF.

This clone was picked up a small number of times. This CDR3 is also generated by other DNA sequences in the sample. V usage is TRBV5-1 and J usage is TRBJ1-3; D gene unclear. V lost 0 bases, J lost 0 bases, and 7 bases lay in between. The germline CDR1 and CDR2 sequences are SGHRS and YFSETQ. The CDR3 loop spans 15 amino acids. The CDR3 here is CASSLDGSSGNTIYF. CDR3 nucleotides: TGCGCCAGCAGCTTGGATGGGTCCTCTGGAAACACCATATATTTT. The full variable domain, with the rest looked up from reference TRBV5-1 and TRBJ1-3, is KAGVTQTPRYLIKTRGQQVTLSCSPISGHRSVSWYQQTPGQGLQFLFEYFSETQRNKGNFPGRFSGRQFSNSRSEMNVSTLELGDSALYLCASSLDGSSGNTIYFGEGSWLTVV.

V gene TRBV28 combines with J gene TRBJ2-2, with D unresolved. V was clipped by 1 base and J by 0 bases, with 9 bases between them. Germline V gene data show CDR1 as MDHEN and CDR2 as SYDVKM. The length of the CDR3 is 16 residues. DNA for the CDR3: TGTGCCAGCAGTTTATCCAAGGCCCCGAACACCGGGGAGCTGTTTTTT. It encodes CASSLSKAPNTGELFF.

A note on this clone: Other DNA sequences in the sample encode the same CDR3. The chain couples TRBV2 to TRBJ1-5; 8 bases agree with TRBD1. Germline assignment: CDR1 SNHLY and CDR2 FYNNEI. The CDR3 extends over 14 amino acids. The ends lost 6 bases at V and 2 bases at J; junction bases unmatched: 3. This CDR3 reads CASSQTGGNQPQHF. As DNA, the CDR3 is TGTGCCAGCAGCCAGACAGGGGGCAATCAGCCCCAGCATTTT.

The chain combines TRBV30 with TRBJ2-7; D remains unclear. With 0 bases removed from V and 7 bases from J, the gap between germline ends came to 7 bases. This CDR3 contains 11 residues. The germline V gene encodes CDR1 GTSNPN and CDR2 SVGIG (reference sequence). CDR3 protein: CAWSVRLEQYF. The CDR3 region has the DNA TGTGCCTGGAGTGTACGGTTGGAGCAGTACTTC.